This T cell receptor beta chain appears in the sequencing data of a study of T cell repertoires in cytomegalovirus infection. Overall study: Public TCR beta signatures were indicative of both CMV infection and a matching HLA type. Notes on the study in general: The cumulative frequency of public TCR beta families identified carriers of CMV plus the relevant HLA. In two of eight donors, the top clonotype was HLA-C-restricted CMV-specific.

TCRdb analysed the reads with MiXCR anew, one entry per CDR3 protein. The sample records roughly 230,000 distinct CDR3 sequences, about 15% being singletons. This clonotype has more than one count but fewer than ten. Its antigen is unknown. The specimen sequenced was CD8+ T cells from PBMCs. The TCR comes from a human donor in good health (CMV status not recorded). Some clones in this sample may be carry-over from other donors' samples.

This chain's CDR3 is CASSPQTPGNQPQHF. For the CDR3, the DNA is TGTGCCAGCAGCCCCCAAACGCCCGGAAATCAGCCCCAGCATTTT. The chain links TRBV7-9 to TRBJ1-5, with D unclear. The ends were cut back, 5 bases at V and 4 bases at J, with 15 bases in the middle. The CDR3 is 15 amino acids. CDR1 and CDR2 (germline): SEHNR, FQNEAQ (reference sequence).